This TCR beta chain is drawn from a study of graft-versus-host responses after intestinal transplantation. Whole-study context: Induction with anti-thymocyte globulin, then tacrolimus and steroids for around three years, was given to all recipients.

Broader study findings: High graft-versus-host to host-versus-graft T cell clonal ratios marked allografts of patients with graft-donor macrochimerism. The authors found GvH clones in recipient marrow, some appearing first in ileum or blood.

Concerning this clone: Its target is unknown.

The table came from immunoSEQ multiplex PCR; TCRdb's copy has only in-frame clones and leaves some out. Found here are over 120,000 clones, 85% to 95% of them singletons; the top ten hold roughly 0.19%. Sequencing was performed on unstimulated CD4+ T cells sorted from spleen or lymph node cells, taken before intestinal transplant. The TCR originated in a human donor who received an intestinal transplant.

CDR3: CASTLAATNQPQHF. In DNA, the CDR3 is TGTGCCAGTACCCTCGCAGCAACCAATCAGCCCCAGCATTTT. The chain recombines TRBV19 with TRBJ1-5; D is unclear. Trimming cost V 7 bases and J 3 bases, with 13 bases left between them. Germline lookup yields CDR1 LNHDA and CDR2 SQIVND (reference sequence). CDR3 length: 14 amino acids.